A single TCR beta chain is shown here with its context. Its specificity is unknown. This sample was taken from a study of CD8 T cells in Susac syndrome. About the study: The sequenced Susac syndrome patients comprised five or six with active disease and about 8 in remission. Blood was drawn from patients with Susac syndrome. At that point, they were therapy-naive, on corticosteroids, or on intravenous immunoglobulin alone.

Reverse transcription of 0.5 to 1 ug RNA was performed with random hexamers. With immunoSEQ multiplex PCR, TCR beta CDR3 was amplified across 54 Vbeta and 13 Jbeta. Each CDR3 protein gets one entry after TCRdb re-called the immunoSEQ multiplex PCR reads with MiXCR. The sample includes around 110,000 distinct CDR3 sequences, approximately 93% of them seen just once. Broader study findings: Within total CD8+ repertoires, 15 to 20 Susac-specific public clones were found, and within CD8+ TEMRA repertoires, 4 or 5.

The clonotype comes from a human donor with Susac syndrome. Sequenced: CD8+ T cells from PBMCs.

CDR3 loop: CASSLGGISDTQYF. For the CDR3, the DNA is TGTGCCAGCAGCCTGGGGGGCATTTCAGATACGCAGTATTTT. The rearrangement uses TRBV7-2 and TRBJ2-3, with D perhaps matching TRBD1 or TRBD2 (6 bases each). Trimming took 5 bases from V and 4 from J, leaving 13 bases between them. Germline CDR1 is SGHTA and CDR2 is FQGNSA. The CDR3 length is 14 residues.